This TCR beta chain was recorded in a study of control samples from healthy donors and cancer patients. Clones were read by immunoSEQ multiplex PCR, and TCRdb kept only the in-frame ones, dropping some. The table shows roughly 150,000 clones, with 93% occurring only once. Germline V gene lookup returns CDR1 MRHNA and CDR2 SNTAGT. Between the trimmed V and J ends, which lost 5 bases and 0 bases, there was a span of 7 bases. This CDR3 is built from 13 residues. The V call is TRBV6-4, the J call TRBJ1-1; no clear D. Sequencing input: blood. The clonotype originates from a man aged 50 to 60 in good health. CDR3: CASSLIMNTEAFF. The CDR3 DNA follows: TGTGCCAGCAGTCTAATCATGAACACTGAAGCTTTCTTT.